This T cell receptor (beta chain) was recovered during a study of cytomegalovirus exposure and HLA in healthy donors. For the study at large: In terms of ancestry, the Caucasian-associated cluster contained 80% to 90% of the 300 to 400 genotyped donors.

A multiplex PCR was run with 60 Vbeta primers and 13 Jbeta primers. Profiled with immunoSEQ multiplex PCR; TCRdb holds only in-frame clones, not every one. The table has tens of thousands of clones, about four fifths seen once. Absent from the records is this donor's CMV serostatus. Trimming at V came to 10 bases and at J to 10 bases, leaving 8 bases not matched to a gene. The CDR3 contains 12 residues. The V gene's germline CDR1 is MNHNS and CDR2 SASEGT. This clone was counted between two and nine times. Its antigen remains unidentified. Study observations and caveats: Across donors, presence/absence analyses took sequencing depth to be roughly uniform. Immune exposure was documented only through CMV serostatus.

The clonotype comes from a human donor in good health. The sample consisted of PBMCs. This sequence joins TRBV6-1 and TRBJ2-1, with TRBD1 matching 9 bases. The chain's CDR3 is CATWTGVSEQFF. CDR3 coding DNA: TGTGCCACTTGGACAGGGGTCAGCGAGCAGTTCTTC.